The entry that follows covers one TCR beta chain sequence. Its target antigen remains unknown. Per-nucleotide qualities are absent, and no much larger clonotype sits a single base away. The data stem from a study of cytomegalovirus exposure and HLA in healthy donors (dated by TCRdb to between 2016 and 2019). In the study overall: An earlier analysis of approximately 640 of the donors reported about 250 Gb of sequence data and 100 million to 130 million unique TCR beta sequences from roughly 180 million T cells. Several DR-DQ haplotypes were treated as single units for association and clustering because of strong linkage in the cohort. All discovery cohort repertoires had been generated on a single sequencing platform. Of the roughly 390 genotyped donors, 70% to 90% were placed in the genetic ancestry cluster associated with self-reported Caucasian donors. The aim of the study was to test whether cataloging public T cell receptors could identify signatures of past pathogen exposure. The T cell repertoires of 666 subjects were profiled by immunosequencing and related to cytomegalovirus serostatus. Rather than drawing on any new phenotypic data, the later analysis identified candidate immune exposures from TCR beta sequences and the way those sequences occurred across donors. Typing coverage varied by locus: roughly 620-640 donors for A, B, C, DRB1 and DQB1; roughly 510 for DQA1; more than 600 for DPA1; around 490 for DPB1. Among some 400 genotyped donors of the cohort, an average of approximately 200,000 unique TCR beta nucleotide sequences was sequenced per donor, of which 15% to 20% were non-productive. An early release that covered 500 to 800 HLA-typed donors contained 250 to 350 gigabases of sequencing data and around 85 million unique TCR sequences. The study combined high-throughput TCR immunosequencing, statistical association of individual TCRs with disease status, and machine learning to predict cytomegalovirus infection status. A later analysis re-analyzed previously published TCR beta repertoires from 660 or so donors and added high-resolution HLA genotyping to study TCR occurrence patterns. A later genetic analysis used genome-wide SNP genotypes for about 60% of the roughly 700 donors, treating that subset as a discovery cohort. A separate validation cohort of over a hundred different subjects was used in addition to the roughly 700-subject first cohort. Alongside the repertoire data, information on donor age, sex, ethnicity and CMV serostatus was compiled. HLA typing included class I and class II loci at four-digit resolution. An earlier analysis of approximately 580 of the donors used high-throughput TCR beta sequencing to judge whether each TCR beta V gene segment behaved as functional or pseudogenic.

The cohort consisted of hundreds of healthy bone marrow donors. At the time of sampling, every cohort member was nominally healthy, though immune exposures that went unrecorded were likely present. The donor tested CMV seropositive and was one of the 289 seropositive cohort members. Every donor gave a peripheral blood sample, and the peripheral blood mononuclear cells from that sample were used for TCR beta sequencing. The Qiagen DNeasy Blood Extraction Kit was used to extract genomic DNA from the blood cell samples. Libraries were built with the immunoSEQ multiplex PCR assay. The multiplex PCR relied on a mix of 60 forward primers for TCR Vbeta segments and 13 reverse primers for TCR Jbeta segments. A multiplex PCR assay on genomic DNA amplified the CDR3 region of rearranged TCR beta genes. The amplified TCR beta libraries were sequenced on the Illumina HiSeq System as 87-base-pair reads. As for the original processing: Across the 670 or so repertoires, a later analysis counted 80 million or so unique TCR beta chains, around 11 million of which were shared by at least two donors. To remove PCR and sequencing errors, raw reads were error-corrected and collapsed into unique sequences using a nearest-neighbor algorithm that merged closely related sequences. To assign V, D and J gene segments, CDR3 sequences were aligned to IMGT reference sequences. For a sequence to be retained, a match of at least six nucleotides was required to both a V gene segment and a J gene segment. Rearrangements were classified as productive when the CDR3 lacked stop codons and remained in frame with V and J, and all other rearrangements were classified as non-productive. Following IMGT convention, CDR3 was defined as the stretch from the second conserved V-encoded cysteine up to the conserved J-encoded phenylalanine. In an earlier analysis of 500 to 650 of the donors, sequences lacking an unambiguous match to a single V gene segment were excluded. In an earlier analysis of approximately 610 of the donors, V segments were called functional above 56.7% productive rearrangements and were called segregating when the between-donor standard deviation exceeded 5%. A statistical classification framework was built to diagnose cytomegalovirus status from the catalog of TCR beta chain sequences. V and J gene assignment, in a later analysis, came from comparing TCR nucleotide sequences with IMGT/GENE-DB human TR gene sequences. A later analysis assigned CDR3 sequences and most-parsimonious VDJ recombination scenarios with the TCRdist pipeline. In a later analysis, each TCR beta chain was defined by its CDR3 amino acid sequence together with its V-gene family, and reads lacking a unique V-gene family were excluded. A later analysis removed 592 highly shared, low-generation-probability nucleotide sequences to deal with suspected cross-contamination and a sequencing artifact. In a later analysis, a clonal expansion index was calculated for each public chain from normalized within-repertoire ranks of inferred template counts. A later analysis computed generation probabilities with a VDJ recombination model fitted to out-of-frame rearrangements, and checked the results against IGoR. Hypergeometric tests were used in a later analysis to score TCR-TCR, TCR-HLA and TCR-CMV co-occurrence, with a repertoire-size bias correction applied to the TCR pairs. False discovery rates were estimated in a later analysis by permuting HLA or CMV assignments 20 times. In a later analysis, co-occurring TCRs were grouped using DBSCAN, and TCRdist sequence similarity was added for clustering within HLA-allele-positive subsets. Repertoires with fewer than 30,000 or more than 120,000 public chains were left out of co-occurrence clustering, as were four to six repertoires with anomalous nucleotide sharing. TCRdb limited this immuneACCESS table to in-frame rearrangements with V and J called. A share of clones is missing; checked studies link under half to unresolved V genes, and the rest is unexplained. D and trimming were read from the DNA, whereas the V and J calls and clone size are those reported in that table. The sample records more than 110,000 clones, about four fifths of which are singletons. The leading ten clones occupy around 1.3% of the sample.

Results the study describes overall, beyond this receptor: In a later analysis, several top co-occurrence clusters were reported to appear linked to parvovirus B19, influenza, CMV and Epstein-Barr virus. The cohort was sequenced for TCR beta chains only, and without alpha or paired-chain data the features that could be detected were limited. In vitro tests confirmed that a few of the cytomegalovirus-associated TCR beta chains recognize cytomegalovirus antigens. It was suggested by the authors that the approach could potentially be generalized to other disease states and immunological phenotypes. Specific HLA alleles were associated with 16,951 TCR beta sequences at a false discovery rate of 0.05 in a later analysis. When HLA alleles, especially DR and DQ, strongly co-occurred, TCR associations were difficult to assign to individual alleles. A further reported finding was that TCR beta sequences accurately predicted the HLA-A and HLA-B alleles for most subjects in the first cohort. In both the original and validation cohorts, the classifier was reported to diagnose cytomegalovirus status with high specificity and sensitivity. A cluster of highly shared sequence variants was judged likely to represent a technical artifact of the sequencing pipeline. Some IMGT-functional V segments, including TRBV6-2 and TRBV6-3, could not be distinguished by the 87-base-pair reads and were therefore excluded. Broadly in line with IMGT annotations, most TCR beta V segments showed up in productive rearrangements about 87% or about 30% of the time in an earlier analysis of 587 of the donors. In a later genetic analysis, fewer N-insertions in productive TCRs were reported among donors in an Asian-associated ancestry cluster than the roughly 670-donor mean. In a later genetic analysis, a missense DCLRE1C variant was associated with V-gene and J-gene trimming of TCR beta chains, and the association was replicated in an independent cohort. Because HLA typing was missing for some donors at each locus, association tests included only the typed subset. The study listed over 150 TCR beta chains as associated with cytomegalovirus. Immune exposure information for the cohort was limited to CMV serostatus. Correlated functional status among segregating V segments might be attributable to linkage disequilibrium, but an unknown experimental factor could not be ruled out. In a later analysis, TCR association rates were found to vary across HLA loci, with the most associated TCRs seen for DRB1 alleles and the fewest for HLA-C alleles. Roughly uniform sequencing depth across donors was assumed in presence/absence analyses, although this assumption may not hold. Some 15 rarely observed V segments, including chromosome 9 orphons, were excluded from the earlier analysis of several hundred of the donors because counts were too low. Most TCR sequences were seen in very few donors, while some public TCRs were found in many individuals. In a later analysis, HLA-associated TCR beta chains were found to be more clonally expanded and to have lower generation probabilities than equally common non-associated chains. Most CMV-associated TCR beta chains appeared to be HLA-restricted in a later analysis, and the HLA associations seemed to be driven largely by CMV exposure.

V loses 0 bases at its end and J loses 2 bases; junction bases beyond the gene matches: 6. The germline V gene gives CDR1 as SGDLS and CDR2 as YYNGEE. There are 16 amino acids in the CDR3, from cysteine to phenylalanine inclusive. The sequence is cut down to CDR3 DNA, 48 bases in frame from base 1. The TCR originated in a male donor in good health and CMV-seropositive. Recombination joined TRBV9 with TRBJ2-5, and 8 junction bases match TRBD2. Sequenced: PBMCs. Here is the DNA: TGTGCCAGCAGCGTAGAGGGCGGGAGGAATCAAGAGACCCAGTACTTC. It specifies CASSVEGGRNQETQYF.